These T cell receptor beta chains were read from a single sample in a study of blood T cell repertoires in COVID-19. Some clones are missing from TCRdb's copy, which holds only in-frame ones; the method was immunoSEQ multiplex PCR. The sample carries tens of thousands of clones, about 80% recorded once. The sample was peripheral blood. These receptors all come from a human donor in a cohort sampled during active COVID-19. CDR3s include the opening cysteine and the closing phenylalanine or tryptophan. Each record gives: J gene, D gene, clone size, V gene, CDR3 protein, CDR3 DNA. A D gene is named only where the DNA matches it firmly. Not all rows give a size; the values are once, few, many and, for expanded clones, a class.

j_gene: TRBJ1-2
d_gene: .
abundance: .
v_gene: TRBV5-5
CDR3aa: CASSLGEGTYGYTF
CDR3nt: TGTGCCAGCAGCTTAGGGGAGGGAACCTATGGCTACACCTTC

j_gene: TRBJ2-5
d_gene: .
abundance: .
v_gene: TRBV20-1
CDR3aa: CSAFMETQYF
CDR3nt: TGCAGTGCTTTTATGGAGACCCAGTACTTC

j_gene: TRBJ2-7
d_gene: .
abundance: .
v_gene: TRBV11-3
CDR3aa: CASRFDSTYEQYF
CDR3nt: TGTGCCAGCAGATTCGACAGTACCTACGAGCAGTACTTC

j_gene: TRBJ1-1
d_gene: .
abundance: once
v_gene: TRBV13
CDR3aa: CASTLRDQGRPNTEAFF
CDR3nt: TGTGCCAGCACACTTAGGGATCAGGGGCGTCCGAACACTGAAGCTTTCTTT

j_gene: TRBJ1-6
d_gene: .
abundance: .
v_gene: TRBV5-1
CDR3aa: CASSSGLPNSPLHF
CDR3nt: TGCGCCAGCAGCTCGGGACTGCCTAATTCACCCCTCCACTTT

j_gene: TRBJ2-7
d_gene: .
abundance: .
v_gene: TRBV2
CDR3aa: CASSVQVYEQYF
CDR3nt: TGTGCCAGCAGTGTACAGGTTTACGAGCAGTACTTC

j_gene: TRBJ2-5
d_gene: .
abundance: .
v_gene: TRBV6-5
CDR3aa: CASRRQETQYF
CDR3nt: TGTGCCAGCAGGCGGCAAGAGACCCAGTACTTC

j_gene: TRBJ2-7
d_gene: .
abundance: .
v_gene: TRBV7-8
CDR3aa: CASSLYQPPRGEQYF
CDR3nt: TGTGCCAGCAGCTTATACCAACCACCTCGGGGCGAGCAGTACTTC

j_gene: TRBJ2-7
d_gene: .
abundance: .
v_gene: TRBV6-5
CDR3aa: CASRGAYEQYF
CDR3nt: TGTGCCAGCAGAGGGGCCTACGAGCAGTACTTC

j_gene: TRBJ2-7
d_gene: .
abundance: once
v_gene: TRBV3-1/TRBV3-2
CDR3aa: CASSQSSTYEQYF
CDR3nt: TGTGCCAGCAGCCAATCTAGCACCTACGAGCAGTACTTC

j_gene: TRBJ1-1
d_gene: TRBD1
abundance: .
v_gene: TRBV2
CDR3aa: CASSRQGKNTEAFF
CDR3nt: TGTGCCAGCAGTCGACAGGGGAAGAACACTGAAGCTTTCTTT

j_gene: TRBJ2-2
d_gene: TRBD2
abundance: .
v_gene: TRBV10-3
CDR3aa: CAIRAAGGTGELFF
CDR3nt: TGTGCCATCAGGGCAGCGGGGGGTACCGGGGAGCTGTTTTTT

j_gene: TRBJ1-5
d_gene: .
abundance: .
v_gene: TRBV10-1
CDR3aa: CASSANTDQPQHF
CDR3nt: TGCGCCAGCAGTGCTAATACAGATCAGCCCCAGCATTTT

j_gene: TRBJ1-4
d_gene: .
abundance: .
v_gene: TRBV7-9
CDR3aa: CASSFGMANEKLFF
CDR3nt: TGTGCCAGCAGCTTCGGGATGGCTAATGAAAAACTGTTTTTT

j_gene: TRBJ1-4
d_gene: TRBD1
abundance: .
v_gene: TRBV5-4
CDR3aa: CASSLATGQNNEKLFF
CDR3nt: TGTGCCAGCAGCTTGGCTACGGGACAGAATAATGAAAAACTGTTTTTT

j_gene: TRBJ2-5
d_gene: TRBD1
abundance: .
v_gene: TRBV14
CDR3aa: CASSQSTLTGGEETQYF
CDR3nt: TGTGCCAGCAGCCAAAGCACCTTGACAGGGGGCGAGGAGACCCAGTACTTC

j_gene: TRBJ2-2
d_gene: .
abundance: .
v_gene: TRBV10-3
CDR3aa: CAISDGTYTGELFF
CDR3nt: TGTGCCATCAGTGACGGGACTTATACCGGGGAGCTGTTTTTT

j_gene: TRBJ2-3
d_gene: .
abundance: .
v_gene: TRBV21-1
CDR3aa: CASSKASPSGGAWTDTQYF
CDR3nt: TGTGCCAGCAGCAAAGCGAGTCCTAGCGGGGGGGCCTGGACAGATACGCAGTATTTT

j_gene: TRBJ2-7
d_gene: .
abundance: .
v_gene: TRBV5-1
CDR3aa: CASSLVGLQEQYF
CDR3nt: TGCGCCAGCAGCTTGGTTGGGCTTCAAGAGCAGTACTTC

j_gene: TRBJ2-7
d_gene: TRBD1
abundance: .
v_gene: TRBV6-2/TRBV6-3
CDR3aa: CASSSDRGYEQYF
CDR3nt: TGTGCCAGCAGTAGTGACAGGGGGTACGAGCAGTACTTC

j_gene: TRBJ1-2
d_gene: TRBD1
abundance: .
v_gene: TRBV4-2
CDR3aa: CASSQVIGGSANYGYTF
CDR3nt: TGTGCCAGCAGCCAAGTTATAGGGGGCTCAGCTAACTATGGCTACACCTTC

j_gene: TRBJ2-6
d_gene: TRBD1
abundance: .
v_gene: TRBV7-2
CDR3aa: CASSFLTGGQSGANVLTF
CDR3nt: TGTGCCAGCAGCTTCCTGACAGGGGGTCAGTCTGGGGCCAACGTCCTGACTTTC

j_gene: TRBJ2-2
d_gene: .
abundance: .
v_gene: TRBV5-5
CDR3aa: CASSLGGYGELFF
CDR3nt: TGTGCCAGCAGCCTAGGCGGGTACGGGGAGCTGTTTTTT

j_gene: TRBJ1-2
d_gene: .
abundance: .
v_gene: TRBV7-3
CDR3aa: CASSLTSSQDYGYTF
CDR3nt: TGTGCCAGCAGCTTAACGAGTTCCCAGGACTATGGCTACACCTTC

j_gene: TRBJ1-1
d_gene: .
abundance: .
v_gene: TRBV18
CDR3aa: CASSRDSNTEAFF
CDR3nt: TGTGCCAGCTCACGTGACAGTAACACTGAAGCTTTCTTT

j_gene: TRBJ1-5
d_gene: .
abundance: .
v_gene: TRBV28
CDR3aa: CASSSLRTSSNQPQHF
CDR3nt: TGTGCCAGCAGCTCACTTAGGACATCCTCCAATCAGCCCCAGCATTTT

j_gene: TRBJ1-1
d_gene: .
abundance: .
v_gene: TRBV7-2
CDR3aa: CASSDTMNTEAFF
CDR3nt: TGTGCCAGCAGCGATACAATGAACACTGAAGCTTTCTTT

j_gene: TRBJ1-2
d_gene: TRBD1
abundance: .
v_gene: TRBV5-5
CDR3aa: CASSITGQGSYGYTF
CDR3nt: TGTGCCAGCAGCATCACGGGACAGGGGTCGTATGGCTACACCTTC

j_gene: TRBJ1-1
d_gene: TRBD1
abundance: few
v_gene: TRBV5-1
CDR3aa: CASRQTGGTEAFF
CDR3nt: TGCGCCAGCAGGCAGACAGGGGGCACTGAAGCTTTCTTT

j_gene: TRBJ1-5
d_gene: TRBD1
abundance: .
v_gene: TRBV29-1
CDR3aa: CSVETGSGGSNQPQHF
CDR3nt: TGCAGCGTTGAAACAGGGTCAGGGGGTAGCAATCAGCCCCAGCATTTT

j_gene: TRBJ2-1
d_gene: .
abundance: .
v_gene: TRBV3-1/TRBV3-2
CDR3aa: CASSQYSSYNEQFF
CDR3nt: TGTGCCAGCAGCCAATATAGCTCCTACAATGAGCAGTTCTTC

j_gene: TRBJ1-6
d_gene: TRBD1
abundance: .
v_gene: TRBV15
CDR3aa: CATSTRTGGSSPLHF
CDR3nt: TGTGCCACCAGCACCCGGACAGGGGGCAGTTCACCCCTCCACTTT

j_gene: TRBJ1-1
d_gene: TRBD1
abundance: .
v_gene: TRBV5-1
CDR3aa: CASSLQTGDVAEAFF
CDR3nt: TGCGCCAGCAGCCTACAGACAGGGGACGTGGCTGAAGCTTTCTTT

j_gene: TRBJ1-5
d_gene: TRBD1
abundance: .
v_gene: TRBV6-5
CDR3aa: CASSPGQGSNQPQHF
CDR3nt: TGTGCCAGCAGTCCGGGACAGGGGAGTAATCAGCCCCAGCATTTT

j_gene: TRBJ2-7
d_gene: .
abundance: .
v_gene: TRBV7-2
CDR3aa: CASSFSTPGEQYF
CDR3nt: TGTGCCAGCAGCTTTTCCACCCCCGGCGAGCAGTACTTC

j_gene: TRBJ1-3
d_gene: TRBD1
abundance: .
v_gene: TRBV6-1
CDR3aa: CASSDSPGQGLNTIYF
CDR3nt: TGTGCCAGCAGTGATTCTCCGGGACAGGGGTTAAACACCATATATTTT